The 3 T cell receptor beta chains below were found in one sample sequenced in a study of blood T cell repertoires in COVID-19. The assay was immunoSEQ multiplex PCR, and TCRdb's table has in-frame clones only and misses some. The sample includes over 75,000 clones, roughly 84% seen only once; the top ten take 2.9%. Sequenced sample: peripheral blood. The receptors here all came from a woman older than 75 with acute or convalescent COVID-19.

The chain uses TRBV10-1 and TRBJ2-3, with D possibly matching TRBD1 (6 bases). Trimming stripped 7 bases from V and 0 bases from J, with 14 bases between. The length of the CDR3 is 15 residues. Germline loops: CDR1 WNHNN, CDR2 SYGVQD (reference sequence). This chain's CDR3 is CASTEDRLSTDTQYF. The CDR3 nucleotides are TGCGCCAGCACAGAAGACAGGCTTAGCACAGATACGCAGTATTTT.

This chain uses TRBV7-9 with TRBJ1-4; no reliable D call. The CDR3 loop spans 15 amino acids. CDR1 and CDR2 (germline): SEHNR, FQNEAQ (reference sequence). V was pared by 5 bases and J by 7 bases, with 17 bases between. The CDR3 spells CASSDDFSAVEKLFF. As DNA, the CDR3 is TGTGCCAGCAGCGATGACTTCAGTGCAGTTGAAAAACTGTTTTTT.

The chain links TRBV28 to TRBJ1-1, with TRBD1 as a possible D gene (5 bases). The V gene lost 3 bases and the J gene lost 2 bases, with 16 bases spanning the gap. Per germline, CDR1 MDHEN and CDR2 SYDVKM. This CDR3 region has 16 residues. CDR3 region: CASSLSQGLGNTEAFF. Written as DNA, the CDR3 is TGTGCCAGCAGTTTGAGTCAGGGCTTGGGTAACACTGAAGCTTTCTTT.